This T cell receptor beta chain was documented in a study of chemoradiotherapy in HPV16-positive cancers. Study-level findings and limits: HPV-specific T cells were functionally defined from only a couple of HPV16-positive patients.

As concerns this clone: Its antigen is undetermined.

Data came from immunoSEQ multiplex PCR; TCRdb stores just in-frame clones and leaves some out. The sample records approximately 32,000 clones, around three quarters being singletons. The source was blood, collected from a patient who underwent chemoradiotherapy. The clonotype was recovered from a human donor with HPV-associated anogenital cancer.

The CDR3 reads CASSLGRGAANTGELFF. CDR3 bases: TGCGCCAGCAGCTTGGGCCGAGGTGCAGCTAACACCGGGGAGCTGTTTTTT. This chain connects TRBV5-1 to TRBJ2-2, with D unclear. V gave up 0 bases and J gave up 2 bases, with 14 bases separating them. This CDR3 contains 17 residues. Germline V CDR1 and CDR2: SGHRS, YFSETQ.